The 9 T cell receptor beta chains listed next were all sequenced from one sample in a study of cytomegalovirus exposure and HLA in healthy donors. 60 Vbeta and 13 Jbeta primers were used in PCR. Using immunoSEQ multiplex PCR, the repertoire was profiled, and TCRdb retains in-frame clones only, with some absent. This sample has fewer than 80,000 clones, with around 79% found just once. Sequences were obtained from PBMCs. The receptor set was obtained from a man aged 30 to 45 in good health and CMV-seronegative.

V gene TRBV28 combines with J gene TRBJ1-1, with 7 bases aligning to TRBD1. Germline trimming cut 7 bases from V and 8 bases from J; bases unmatched to any gene: 13. The germline V gene has CDR1 MDHEN and CDR2 SYDVKM. This CDR3 has 14 amino acids. CDR3 DNA sequence: TGTGCCAGCACCCAAGACAGGGCCAATCCCGAAGCTTTCTTT. Protein sequence: CASTQDRANPEAFF.

CDR3 DNA sequence: TGTGCCAGCATCCTAGGGACGACGGGGAGCCAGTTCTTC. Protein product: CASILGTTGSQFF. The V gene is TRBV13, the J gene TRBJ2-1; either TRBD1 or TRBD2 may supply D (5 bases each). The CDR3 extends over 13 amino acids. The V end was cut by 7 bases, the J end by 13 bases, with 20 bases between. Germline V lookup: CDR1 PRHDT, CDR2 FYEKMQ (reference sequence).

This clone was detected once. The V call is TRBV11-2, the J call TRBJ2-7; possibly TRBD1 for D (6 bases). Germline V gives CDR1 SGHAT, CDR2 FQNNGV. The length of the CDR3 is 15 residues. Trimming removed 1 base from V and 2 bases from J, with 12 bases in between. The CDR3 DNA reads TGTGCCAGCAGCTTAGTCGGCCAGGGGACCTACGAGCAGTACTTC. It encodes CASSLVGQGTYEQYF.

The rearrangement uses TRBV30 and TRBJ2-3; 15 bases are a match to TRBD2. After removal of 2 bases from V and 6 bases from J, the junction contained 6 bases not matched to a gene. Looked up from germline, CDR1 is GTSNPN and CDR2 is SVGIG (reference sequence). CDR3 length equals 16 residues. The CDR3 nucleotides read TGTGCCTGGAGTCCGTCAGGACTAGCGGGGGGGGATACGCAGTATTTT. It encodes CAWSPSGLAGGDTQYF.

This clone showed up just a few times. This chain connects TRBV4-2 to TRBJ1-5, with D unclear. This CDR3 has 13 residues. Germline CDR1 is LGHNA and CDR2 is YNFKEQ. Trimming pared 3 bases from V and 7 bases from J, leaving 10 bases between. CDR3 DNA: TGTGCCAGCAGCCATGAGGAAGGCCAGCCCCAGCATTTT. Translation gives CASSHEEGQPQHF.

V usage is TRBV11-2 and J usage is TRBJ1-2; possible D gene TRBD1, 6 bases. V shed 1 base and J shed 4 bases, with 7 bases lying between them. The CDR3 is made up of 13 amino acids. Germline V CDR1 and CDR2: SGHAT, FQNNGV. For the CDR3, the DNA is TGTGCCAGCAGCTTAGCAGGGGCCTATGGCTACACCTTC. It encodes CASSLAGAYGYTF. Filled out from reference TRBV11-2 and TRBJ1-2, the complete variable domain reads EAGVAQSPRYKIIEKRQSVAFWCNPISGHATLYWYQQILGQGPKLLIQFQNNGVVDDSQLPKDRFSAERLKGVDSTLKIQPAKLEDSAVYLCASSLAGAYGYTFGSGTRLTVV.

This clone was seen only once. The rearrangement uses TRBV4-3 and TRBJ2-7; D perhaps matches TRBD2 (6 bases). Trimming took off 0 bases at V and 4 bases at J, with 13 bases between the two ends. CDR3 length: 15 residues. Germline V gene sequence: CDR1 LGHNA, CDR2 YSLEER. This CDR3 is CASSQDGGSTYEQYF. CDR3 DNA: TGCGCCAGCAGCCAAGATGGAGGGAGTACGTACGAGCAGTACTTC.

The chain uses TRBV7-2 and TRBJ2-5; 7 positions agree with TRBD1. Looked up from germline, CDR1 is SGHTA and CDR2 is FQGNSA. This CDR3 contains 14 residues. The junction had 6 bases not matched to a gene; V was cut back by 1 base and J by 7 bases. The CDR3 DNA reads TGTGCCAGCAGCTTAGGAGGGGGCGTTAGGACCCAGTACTTC. Residues: CASSLGGGVRTQYF.

Only a few counts were recorded for this clone. Within the sample, other DNA sequences also encode this same CDR3. The rearrangement joins TRBV4-1 to TRBJ1-1, with 8 nucleotides matching TRBD1. Trimming took 4 bases from V and 5 from J; bases not matched to a gene: 3. The germline V gene encodes CDR1 MGHRA and CDR2 YSYEKL. CDR3 length: 13 residues. Here the CDR3 DNA reads TGCGCCAGCAGCCTACGGACAGGGACTGAAGCTTTCTTT. Its translation is CASSLRTGTEAFF.